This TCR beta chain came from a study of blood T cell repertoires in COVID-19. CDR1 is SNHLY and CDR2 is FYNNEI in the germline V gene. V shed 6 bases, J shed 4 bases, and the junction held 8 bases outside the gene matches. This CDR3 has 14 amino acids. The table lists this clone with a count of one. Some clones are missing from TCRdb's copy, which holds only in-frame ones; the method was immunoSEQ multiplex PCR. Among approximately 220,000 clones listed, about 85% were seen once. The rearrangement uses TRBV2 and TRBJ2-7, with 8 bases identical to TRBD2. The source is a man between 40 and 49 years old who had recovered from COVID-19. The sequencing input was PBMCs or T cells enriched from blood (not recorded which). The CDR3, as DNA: TGTGCCAGCAGGGATGTACTAGCGGAGTACGAGCAGTACTTC. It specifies CASRDVLAEYEQYF.